Listed here are 27 T cell receptor beta chains from one sample, sequenced in a study of brain T cells in children with intractable seizures. Assay used: immunoSEQ multiplex PCR; TCRdb lists only in-frame clones, some missing. The profile shows about 350,000 clones, over 90% of them singletons. The time point denotes: blood from clinic visit 5 months post-surgery; TSC patient then seizure free. This sample comprised peripheral blood, obtained roughly 5 months after surgery. Receptor source: a boy under three years old with tuberous sclerosis and intractable seizures.

The chain joins TRBV13 to TRBJ2-2; 14 bases line up with TRBD2. The V segment lost 5 bases and the J segment 4 bases; nucleotides outside the gene matches: 3. The CDR3 totals 16 residues. CDR1 is PRHDT and CDR2 is FYEKMQ in the germline V gene (reference sequence). The CDR3 DNA is TGTGCCAGCAGCCAGGGACTAGCGGGAGCCACCGGGGAGCTGTTTTTT. Its translation is CASSQGLAGATGELFF. The whole variable domain, remainder taken from reference TRBV13 and TRBJ2-2, is AAGVIQSPRHLIKEKRETATLKCYPIPRHDTVYWYQQGPGQDPQFLISFYEKMQSDKGSIPDRFSAQQFSDYHSELNMSSLELGDSALYFCASSQGLAGATGELFFGEGSRLTVL.

CDR3 DNA: TGTGCCTGGAGCGGAAGTGCGAACACTGAAGCTTTCTTT. Its protein is CAWSGSANTEAFF. V and J are TRBV30 and TRBJ1-1; D call uncertain. Germline CDR1 reads GTSNPN; CDR2 reads SVGIG (reference sequence). The CDR3 runs to 13 residues. The V and J ends lost 3 bases and 1 base respectively, with 9 bases between them.

This clone has just one count. The chain carries TRBV6-9 and TRBJ2-3; D unresolved. V was trimmed by 4 bases and J by 6 bases, leaving 11 bases between them. Germline loops: CDR1 MNHGY, CDR2 SVAAGI. This CDR3 comprises 13 residues. CDR3 nucleotides: TGTGCCAGCAGTTTCCCCCTCGGGGATACGCAGTATTTT. Amino acids: CASSFPLGDTQYF.

The chain is built from TRBV5-6 and TRBJ1-4; 10 nucleotides line up with TRBD1. Germline V CDR1 and CDR2: SGHDT, YYEEEE. The V gene end was trimmed by 3 bases and the J gene end by 13 bases; junction bases not matched to a gene: 12. The length of the CDR3 is 15 residues. CDR3 in amino acids: CASSSGGQGILGLFF. CDR3 in DNA: TGTGCCAGCAGCTCGGGGGGACAGGGGATTTTAGGACTGTTTTTT.

V gene TRBV4-1 combines with J gene TRBJ1-2; no clear D. Trimming shortened V by 1 base and J by 8 bases, and 11 bases separated the two germline ends. From germline, CDR1 is MGHRA and CDR2 YSYEKL. This CDR3 is built from 13 residues. The CDR3: CASSQGWTPGYTF. The CDR3, as DNA: TGCGCCAGCAGCCAAGGGTGGACGCCCGGCTACACCTTC.

This chain links TRBV18 with TRBJ1-5; TRBD1 agrees at 7 bases. V shed 3 bases and J 5 bases; nucleotides not matched to a gene: 10. The CDR3 consists of 16 residues. Germline loops: CDR1 KGHSH, CDR2 LQKENI. The CDR3 DNA sequence: TGTGCCAGCTCACCCGATAGAGGGGGCGCATATCAGCCCCAGCATTTT. This sequence encodes CASSPDRGGAYQPQHF.

A word on this clone: This CDR3 is also generated by other DNA sequences in the sample. This chain uses TRBV7-3 with TRBJ2-1; D is undetermined. CDR3 length: 11 amino acids. Trimming cost V 4 bases and J 10 bases, with 8 bases left between them. The germline gives CDR1 SGHTA, CDR2 FQGTGA. CDR3 in amino acids: CASSSSGEQFF. CDR3 coding DNA: TGTGCCAGCAGCTCCTCCGGGGAGCAGTTCTTC. The whole variable domain, filled in from reference TRBV7-3 and TRBJ2-1, reads GAGVSQTPSNKVTEKGKYVELRCDPISGHTALYWYRQSLGQGPEFLIYFQGTGAADDSGLPNDRFFAVRPEGSVSTLKIQRTERGDSAVYLCASSSSGEQFFGPGTRLTVL.

This clone appeared once. This chain uses TRBV7-8 with TRBJ2-5, with a weak D call TRBD2 (6 bases). Germline loops: CDR1 SGHVS, CDR2 FQNEAQ. The CDR3 spans 12 residues. The V gene lost 0 bases and the J gene lost 13 bases, with 12 bases spanning the gap. As DNA, the CDR3 is TGTGCCAGCAGCTTAGCGCCGGGGGACTGGTACTTC. It is translated as CASSLAPGDWYF.

J is TRBJ2-5 and V is TRBV7-9; a possible D gene is TRBD1 (6 bases). Germline V gives CDR1 SEHNR, CDR2 FQNEAQ (reference sequence). The CDR3 runs 14 residues. V was trimmed by 4 bases and J by 1 base, leaving 10 bases between them. CDR3 sequence (DNA): TGTGCCAGCAGCTCATGGACAGTCCAAGAGACCCAGTACTTC. It yields the protein CASSSWTVQETQYF. Supplemented by reference TRBV7-9 and TRBJ2-5, the full variable domain reads DTGVSQNPRHKITKRGQNVTFRCDPISEHNRLYWYRQTLGQGPEFLTYFQNEAQLEKSRLLSDRFSAERPKGSFSTLEIQRTEQGDSAMYLCASSSWTVQETQYFGPGTRLLVL.

The chain joins TRBV5-6 to TRBJ2-3; 9 nucleotides agree with TRBD2. The V and J ends lost 4 bases and 0 bases, in that order; junction bases with no gene match: 3. CDR3 length equals 15 residues. CDR1 is SGHDT and CDR2 is YYEEEE in the germline V gene. The CDR3, as DNA: TGTGCCAGCAGCCTAGCGGGGACTAGCACAGATACGCAGTATTTT. As protein: CASSLAGTSTDTQYF. Combining the CDR3 with reference TRBV5-6 and TRBJ2-3 gives the whole variable domain DAGVTQSPTHLIKTRGQQVTLRCSPKSGHDTVSWYQQALGQGPQFIFQYYEEEERQRGNFPDRFSGHQFPNYSSELNVNALLLGDSALYLCASSLAGTSTDTQYFGPGTRLTVL.

The rearrangement links TRBV29-1 to TRBJ1-1; D gene uncertain. Germline V gene sequence: CDR1 SQVTM, CDR2 ANQGSEA. Trimming took off 0 bases at V and 7 bases at J, with 12 bases between the two ends. This CDR3 is built from 13 residues. The CDR3 loop is CSVEEENGFEAFF. The DNA for the CDR3 is TGCAGCGTTGAAGAGGAGAACGGCTTTGAAGCTTTCTTT.

The rearrangement links TRBV6-5 to TRBJ2-5, with 8 positions matching TRBD1. The CDR3 is made up of 14 amino acids. The junction had 0 bases not matched to a gene; V was cut back by 0 bases and J by 3 bases. In germline, CDR1 is MNHEY, CDR2 SVGAGI. CDR3 sequence: CASSYSDREETQYF. In DNA form, the CDR3 reads TGTGCCAGCAGTTACTCGGACAGGGAAGAGACCCAGTACTTC.

The V and J genes are TRBV20-1 and TRBJ1-1; D uncertain. The ends were cut back, 3 bases at V and 3 bases at J, with 5 bases in the middle. Germline V gene sequence: CDR1 DFQATT, CDR2 SNEGSKA (reference sequence). The CDR3 consists of 11 residues. CDR3 sequence: CSASGDTEAFF. The CDR3 bases are TGCAGTGCTAGCGGGGACACTGAAGCTTTCTTT.

With regard to this clone: Other DNA sequences in the sample encode the same CDR3. The chain carries TRBV7-9 and TRBJ2-7; maybe TRBD1 (6 bases). Germline-derived CDR1 and CDR2 are SEHNR and FQNEAQ (reference sequence). CDR3 length: 12 residues. V dropped 2 bases and J dropped 4 bases, with 6 bases sitting between them. The CDR3 DNA reads TGTGCCAGCAGCTTACAGGGGTACGAGCAGTACTTC. Its translation is CASSLQGYEQYF.

This clone was detected once. The V and J genes are TRBV5-6 and TRBJ2-7; no firm D call. V lost 4 bases, J lost 4 bases, and 6 bases lay in between. The germline CDR1 and CDR2 sequences are SGHDT and YYEEEE. The CDR3 is 11 amino acids. The CDR3 reads CASSLFYEQYF. In nucleotides, the CDR3 is TGTGCCAGCAGCCTGTTTTACGAGCAGTACTTC.

This chain links TRBV5-1 with TRBJ2-5, with 9 bases aligning to TRBD2. J was trimmed by 4 bases and V by 4 bases; bases with no gene match: 14. Germline lookup yields CDR1 SGHRS and CDR2 YFSETQ. This CDR3 is 17 amino acids long. The CDR3 sequence is CASSPYDSGGRGETQYF. CDR3 bases: TGCGCCAGCAGCCCTTACGATAGCGGGGGACGGGGAGAGACCCAGTACTTC.

V and J are TRBV6-5 and TRBJ2-1; 11 positions agree with TRBD1. CDR1 is MNHEY, CDR2 SVGAGI, per germline. V lost 6 bases and J lost 7; bases outside the gene matches: 5. This CDR3 spans 14 amino acids. Here the CDR3 DNA reads TGTGCCAGCAGACCGGGACAGGGGGGGAATGAGCAGTTCTTC. Its protein product is CASRPGQGGNEQFF.

CDR3 sequence: CASSLAGNPYGYTF. CDR3 DNA sequence: TGTGCCAGCAGCTTGGCCGGAAACCCTTATGGCTACACCTTC. This chain joins TRBV5-6 and TRBJ1-2; D call uncertain. The germline V and J ends were trimmed by 0 bases and 5 bases, with 11 bases remaining between them. The CDR3 totals 14 residues. Germline loops: CDR1 SGHDT, CDR2 YYEEEE. The full variable domain, in which reference TRBV5-6 and TRBJ1-2 provide the parts outside the CDR3, is DAGVTQSPTHLIKTRGQQVTLRCSPKSGHDTVSWYQQALGQGPQFIFQYYEEEERQRGNFPDRFSGHQFPNYSSELNVNALLLGDSALYLCASSLAGNPYGYTFGSGTRLTVV.

The rearrangement uses TRBV4-1 and TRBJ2-7; 7 nucleotides align to TRBD1. This CDR3 region has 15 residues. Germline V gene data show CDR1 as MGHRA and CDR2 as YSYEKL. The V and J ends lost 2 bases and 4 bases, in that order; junction bases with no gene match: 8. The CDR3 here is CASSQWDSEAYEQYF. The CDR3 DNA is TGCGCCAGCAGCCAATGGGACAGCGAGGCTTACGAGCAGTACTTC.

The V call is TRBV7-2, the J call TRBJ1-1; D perhaps matches TRBD1 (5 bases). The ends were cut back, 1 base at V and 4 bases at J, with 13 bases in the middle. Germline V gene sequence: CDR1 SGHTA, CDR2 FQGNSA. This CDR3 is built from 15 residues. As DNA, the CDR3 is TGTGCCAGCAGCTTAGGAGGGGCCCTGGGCACTGAAGCTTTCTTT. It is translated as CASSLGGALGTEAFF.

This chain uses TRBV2 with TRBJ1-1; TRBD1 is a possible D gene (5 bases). This CDR3 contains 14 residues. Germline CDR1 reads SNHLY; CDR2 reads FYNNEI. V dropped 2 bases and J dropped 6 bases, with 13 bases sitting between them. The CDR3 protein is CASSEWGVAPEAFF. In DNA, the CDR3 is TGTGCCAGCAGTGAATGGGGGGTCGCCCCTGAAGCTTTCTTT.

The chain links TRBV30 to TRBJ1-1; TRBD1 is a possible D gene (5 bases). CDR1 is GTSNPN and CDR2 is SVGIG in the germline V gene (reference sequence). V gave up 4 bases and J gave up 1 base, with 19 bases separating them. The CDR3 spans 16 residues. In nucleotides, the CDR3 is TGTGCCTGGATGACAGTCGAAAGGATTAGGAACACTGAAGCTTTCTTT. Amino acid sequence: CAWMTVERIRNTEAFF.

The rearrangement links TRBV6-5 to TRBJ1-6; D is unresolved. The V gene's germline CDR1 is MNHEY and CDR2 SVGAGI. V was cut by 5 bases and J by 0 bases, with 2 bases left in between. The CDR3 has 13 amino acids. Written as DNA, the CDR3 is TGTGCCAGCAGTCGCTCCTATAATTCACCCCTCCACTTT. Translated: CASSRSYNSPLHF.

The chain uses TRBV4-1 and TRBJ1-2; 9 bases fit TRBD1. Per germline, CDR1 MGHRA and CDR2 YSYEKL. J was trimmed by 7 bases and V by 4 bases; bases with no gene match: 10. The CDR3 contains 15 residues. DNA of the CDR3: TGCGCCAGCAGCCTCGGGACAGGGTCCCCTGGTGGCTACACCTTC. Residues: CASSLGTGSPGGYTF.

This clone is a singleton in its sample. The V and J genes are TRBV9 and TRBJ1-2, with 9 bases fitting TRBD1. Germline-derived CDR1 and CDR2 are SGDLS and YYNGEE. This CDR3 spans 15 amino acids. After removal of 2 bases from V and 2 bases from J, the junction contained 4 bases not matched to a gene. The CDR3 is CASSVLGQGNYGYTF. Here the CDR3 DNA reads TGTGCCAGCAGCGTCCTCGGACAGGGGAACTATGGCTACACCTTC.

This chain links TRBV27 with TRBJ2-3; 8 bases map to TRBD2. V trimming: 6 bases; J trimming: 4 bases; junction bases outside the gene matches: 15. This CDR3 has 17 residues. CDR1 and CDR2 (germline): MNHEY, SMNVEV (reference sequence). Here the CDR3 DNA reads TGTGCCAGCAGAGTTTATGGGGCGGGGGGCGGCGCAGATACGCAGTATTTT. Encoded protein: CASRVYGAGGGADTQYF.

V usage is TRBV25-1 and J usage is TRBJ2-2; the D gene is possibly TRBD2 (6 bases). CDR1 and CDR2 (germline): MGHDK, SYGVNS. The V end was cut by 10 bases, the J end by 7 bases, with 22 bases between. The CDR3 has 15 amino acids. The CDR3 DNA reads TGTGCCAACAACAGTCCGGAGGGAGGTAGCGGGGAGCTGTTTTTT. It yields the protein CANNSPEGGSGELFF.